The entry that follows covers one TCR beta chain sequence. Its antigen remains unidentified. Carrying unique molecular identifiers, the cDNA also gained a universal primer site through template switching. TCRdb ran MiXCR on the 5' RACE reads and lists one entry per CDR3 protein. The sample lists 430,000 or so distinct CDR3 sequences; roughly 24% were seen once. The CDR3 is 13 residues long. Germline V gene sequence: CDR1 LGHDT, CDR2 YNNKEL (reference sequence). Deletions cut 4 bases from V and 1 base from J, with 7 bases between. The entry originates in a study of identical twins. The study, taken as a whole, reports: Out-of-frame alpha sequences common to twins exhibited an excess of low generation probability.

Every one of the donors was a healthy Caucasian. These same data were also listed under a study on T cells expressing NK-cell markers. That work adds: HCMV seropositivity characterized seven of the eight sequenced donors, and seronegativity one.

The chain links TRBV3-1 to TRBJ2-5; the D is unclear. This TCR was sampled from a woman younger than 35 in good health. Specimen: CD4+ T cells sorted from blood. The CDR3: CASSPTPQETQYF. CDR3 DNA: TGTGCCAGCAGCCCAACTCCCCAAGAGACCCAGTACTTC.